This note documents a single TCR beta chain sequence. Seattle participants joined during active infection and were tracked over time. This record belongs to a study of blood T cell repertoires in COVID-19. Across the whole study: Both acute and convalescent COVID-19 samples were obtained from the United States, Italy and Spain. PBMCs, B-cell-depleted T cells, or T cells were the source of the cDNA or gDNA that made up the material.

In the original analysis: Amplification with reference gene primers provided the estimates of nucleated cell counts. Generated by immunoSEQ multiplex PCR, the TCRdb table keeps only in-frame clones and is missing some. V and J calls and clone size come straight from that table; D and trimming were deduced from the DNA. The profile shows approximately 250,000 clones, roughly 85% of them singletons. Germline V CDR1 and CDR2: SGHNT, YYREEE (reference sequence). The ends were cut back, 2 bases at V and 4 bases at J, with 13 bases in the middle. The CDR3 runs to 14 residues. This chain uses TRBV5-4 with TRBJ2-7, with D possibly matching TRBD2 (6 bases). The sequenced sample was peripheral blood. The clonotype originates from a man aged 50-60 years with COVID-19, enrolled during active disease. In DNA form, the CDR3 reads TGTGCCAGCAGCTTCGGACACGGGGGTTACGAGCAGTACTTC. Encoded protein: CASSFGHGGYEQYF.